The present TCR beta chain was sequenced within a study of response to subunit inactivated influenza vaccine. Whole-study findings and limits: New T cells are recruited in small numbers by each seasonal influenza vaccination, according to the authors' suggestion.

Worth noting for this clonotype: What it binds is unknown.

There are 15 residues in the CDR3. Germline CDR1 and CDR2: SGHKS and YYEKEE (reference sequence). Trimming removed 5 bases from V and 1 base from J, with 14 bases in between. Via MiXCR, TCRdb re-called the RT-PCR reads, giving one row per CDR3 protein. This sample has under 750,000 distinct CDR3 sequences, with 12% found just once. The chain couples TRBV5-5 to TRBJ2-3; D ambiguous. This sample comprised PBMCs from blood, obtained on the day of vaccination. This receptor was identified in a man between 50 and 59 years old who received an inactivated influenza vaccine. CDR3 protein: CASSLLSMGTDTQYF. The CDR3 nucleotides are TGTGCCAGCAGTCTGTTGAGTATGGGCACAGATACGCAGTATTTT.